Ten or more counts support the clone carrying this T cell receptor beta chain. RNA transcripts yielded amplified TCR beta CDR3 regions. First-round RT-PCR targeting the TCR CDR3 was performed with the HTBI primer set. TCRdb re-derived calls from the multiplex PCR reads in MiXCR, one entry per CDR3 protein. Of approximately 600,000 distinct CDR3 sequences listed, over 12% are singletons. This sample stems from a study of T cells in Graves' hyperthyroidism and ophthalmopathy. V lost 2 bases and J 4 bases, leaving 10 bases between the germline ends. This CDR3 spans 14 amino acids. Germline CDR1 reads SGDLS; CDR2 reads YYNGEE.

The sample comprised blood. The gene calls are TRBV9 and TRBJ1-3; no firm D call. The clonotype was recovered from a woman aged 18-29 years with Graves' ophthalmopathy. In nucleotides, the CDR3 is TGTGCCAGCAGCGTCGATCCTACCGGAAACACCATATATTTT. Residues: CASSVDPTGNTIYF.